Following are 20 T cell receptor beta chains from one sample sequenced in a study of CD8 T cells in ankylosing spondylitis. TCRdb used MiXCR to reprocess the 5' RACE reads, holding one entry per CDR3 protein. In the table there are hundreds of thousands of distinct CDR3 sequences, over 9.5% of which are singletons. No cognate antigen is known for these TCRs. Notes on the study in general: A motif in TCR beta, a set of eight or nine highly homologous variants, appeared characteristic of ankylosing spondylitis blood.

Sequencing was done on a sample of blood, either unsorted or a sorted T cell fraction (not recorded which). The origin of the receptors is a male donor with ankylosing spondylitis.

This clonotype was counted many times. The chain uses TRBV5-1 and TRBJ2-5; D may be TRBD2 (6 bases). Trimming took 4 bases from V and 2 from J, leaving 12 bases between them. The germline gives CDR1 SGHRS, CDR2 YFSETQ. This CDR3 comprises 14 residues. This CDR3 reads CASSPGLLQETQYF. DNA for the CDR3: TGCGCCAGCAGCCCGGGACTCCTTCAAGAGACCCAGTACTTC.

This clonotype came up a few times. The chain carries TRBV9 and TRBJ2-1; the D gene is possibly TRBD1 (6 bases). Germline V gene lookup returns CDR1 SGDLS and CDR2 YYNGEE. CDR3 size: 13 residues. V gave up 0 bases and J gave up 9 bases, with 10 bases separating them. The CDR3 region has the DNA TGTGCCAGCAGCGTAGTGGGGGCTGGTGAGCAGTTCTTC. Residues: CASSVVGAGEQFF.

The CDR3 nucleotides are TGCAGTGCTAGACCCGCCGTGGACTACGAGCAGTACTTC. Translation: CSARPAVDYEQYF. The chain links TRBV20-1 to TRBJ2-7, with D uncertain. V lost 2 bases to trimming and J lost 3 bases, with 11 bases between them. In germline, CDR1 is DFQATT, CDR2 SNEGSKA (reference sequence). The CDR3 totals 13 residues.

This clonotype was observed a few times. The chain has TRBV20-1 and TRBJ2-3; no clear D gene. This CDR3 spans 12 amino acids. V lost 8 bases and J lost 2, with 11 bases in between. Germline loops: CDR1 DFQATT, CDR2 SNEGSKA (reference sequence). CDR3 residues: CSFRWDTDTQYF. CDR3 bases: TGCAGTTTTCGGTGGGACACAGATACGCAGTATTTT.

This clonotype occurred a few times. The chain has TRBV27 and TRBJ2-5; 12 nucleotides align to TRBD2. This CDR3 region has 16 residues. The V segment lost 5 bases and the J segment 4 bases; nucleotides outside the gene matches: 8. CDR1 and CDR2 from the germline V gene are MNHEY and SMNVEV (reference sequence). DNA for the CDR3: TGTGCCAGCAGTCAGGTCCTAGCGGGGGGGGGAGAGACCCAGTACTTC. Its translation: CASSQVLAGGGETQYF.

There are many counts of this clonotype. V usage is TRBV6-2 or TRBV6-3 and J usage is TRBJ2-1; D is undetermined. The CDR3 sequence is 12 residues long. The V end was cut by 4 bases, the J end by 5 bases, with 6 bases between. Per the germline V gene, CDR1 is MNHEY and CDR2 is SVGEGT. CDR3 amino acids: CASSSLHNEQFF. Written as DNA, the CDR3 is TGTGCCAGCAGTTCCCTCCACAATGAGCAGTTCTTC.

The chain joins TRBV6-2 or TRBV6-3 to TRBJ1-1, with D possibly TRBD1 on 6 matching bases. The CDR3 spans 14 residues. Between the trimmed V and J ends, which lost 7 bases and 5 bases, there was a span of 17 bases. CDR1 is MNHEY and CDR2 is SVGEGT in the germline V gene. CDR3 protein: CASTRTDGWTEAFF. The CDR3 DNA reads as TGTGCCAGCACCAGGACAGATGGGTGGACTGAAGCTTTCTTT.

This clonotype has more than one count but fewer than ten. V and J are TRBV10-2 and TRBJ1-5; 8 positions agree with TRBD1. The V gene's germline CDR1 is WSHSY and CDR2 SAAADI. V dropped 6 bases and J dropped 8; count of bases not matched to a gene: 9. The CDR3 covers 14 residues. CDR3: CASSEDRGIKPQHF. The CDR3 DNA reads TGCGCCAGCAGCGAAGACAGGGGCATTAAGCCCCAGCATTTT.

In its sample, this clonotype was seen a few times. This chain links TRBV6-2 or TRBV6-3 with TRBJ2-5, with 7 nucleotides matching TRBD1. The CDR3 extends over 15 amino acids. Germline V gene data show CDR1 as MNHEY and CDR2 as SVGEGT. V dropped 6 bases and J dropped 5; count of bases not matched to a gene: 12. CDR3 coding DNA: TGTGCCAGCAGCGAACAGGGACAGCGGCAGGAGACCCAGTACTTC. Translation gives CASSEQGQRQETQYF.

Only a few counts were recorded for this clonotype. This chain joins TRBV6-5 and TRBJ2-1; D is undetermined. Trimming cost V 0 bases and J 3 bases, with 9 bases left between them. The germline V gene encodes CDR1 MNHEY and CDR2 SVGAGI. CDR3 size: 15 residues. The CDR3 region has the DNA TGTGCCAGCAGTTACTCGATCAACATCTACAATGAGCAGTTCTTC. This gives the protein CASSYSINIYNEQFF.

This clonotype was detected only a few times. The rearrangement joins TRBV4-2 to TRBJ2-7, with D perhaps TRBD1 (6 bases). The length of the CDR3 is 13 residues. V lost 4 bases and J 5 bases, leaving 12 bases between the germline ends. Germline V gene data show CDR1 as LGHNA and CDR2 as YNFKEQ. The CDR3 DNA follows: TGTGCCAGCAGCCTTCAATCAGGGGACGAGCAGTACTTC. Its protein product is CASSLQSGDEQYF.

Only a few counts were recorded for this clonotype. The rearrangement links TRBV5-6 to TRBJ1-5; D might be TRBD1 (5 bases). This CDR3 comprises 14 residues. V lost 3 bases and J lost 2, with 9 bases in between. Germline V gene sequence: CDR1 SGHDT, CDR2 YYEEEE. The CDR3 spells CASSYRDRNQPQHF. CDR3 DNA sequence: TGTGCCAGCAGCTACCGGGACCGCAATCAGCCCCAGCATTTT.

V usage is TRBV20-1 and J usage is TRBJ2-1, with D perhaps TRBD2 (6 bases). The V and J ends lost 6 bases and 7 bases respectively, with 16 bases between them. The CDR3 runs 13 residues. Germline V gives CDR1 DFQATT, CDR2 SNEGSKA (reference sequence). The CDR3 is CSAPTRGKNEQFF. The CDR3 region has the DNA TGCAGTGCCCCTACGCGGGGAAAGAATGAGCAGTTCTTC.

The gene calls are TRBV6-5 and TRBJ1-2; D may be TRBD1 (5 bases). Germline-derived CDR1 and CDR2 are MNHEY and SVGAGI. The CDR3 spans 15 residues. The germline V and J ends were trimmed by 2 bases and 2 bases, with 12 bases remaining between them. Here the CDR3 DNA reads TGTGCCAGCAGTTACATGGGACGGGAAAACTATGGCTACACCTTC. This encodes CASSYMGRENYGYTF.

This clonotype was seen many times. This rearrangement joins TRBV20-1 to TRBJ1-2, with D tentatively TRBD1 (5 bases). The CDR3 runs to 11 residues. The germline V and J ends were trimmed by 3 bases and 4 bases, with 6 bases remaining between them. Germline values: CDR1 DFQATT, CDR2 SNEGSKA (reference sequence). The CDR3 DNA reads TGCAGTGCTAGCGGGACCTATGGCTACACCTTC. This codes for CSASGTYGYTF.

The CDR3 nucleotides read TGCAGCGTTGAGATCGGCTACACCTTC. Residues: CSVEIGYTF. The rearrangement links TRBV29-1 to TRBJ1-2; the D is unclear. CDR1 SQVTM and CDR2 ANQGSEA come from the germline V gene. The V end lost 3 bases, the J end lost 8 bases, and 4 bases lay between the germline ends. The CDR3 extends over 9 amino acids.

This clonotype was observed many times. V gene TRBV20-1 combines with J gene TRBJ1-5; no clear D. This CDR3 contains 12 residues. Germline V CDR1 and CDR2: DFQATT, SNEGSKA (reference sequence). The V and J ends lost 2 bases and 9 bases respectively, with 11 bases between them. Here the CDR3 reads CSARRQPRPQHF. For the CDR3, the DNA is TGCAGTGCTAGAAGGCAGCCTAGGCCCCAGCATTTT.

This clonotype has more than one count but fewer than ten. The chain carries TRBV20-1 and TRBJ2-7; D unresolved. CDR1 is DFQATT and CDR2 is SNEGSKA in the germline V gene (reference sequence). This CDR3 comprises 12 residues. V lost 5 bases, J lost 2 bases, and 10 bases lay in between. CDR3 DNA: TGCAGTGCTCGTCCTTCAGCCTACGAGCAGTACTTC. Protein sequence: CSARPSAYEQYF.

The J gene is TRBJ2-7, the V gene TRBV6-1; 7 bases map to TRBD2. Per the germline V gene, CDR1 is MNHNS and CDR2 is SASEGT. The CDR3 sequence is 14 residues long. The ends lost 6 bases at V and 6 bases at J; junction bases unmatched: 11. The CDR3, as DNA: TGTGCCAGCAGGTCAGGGCGGGGGATGGTCGAGCAGTACTTC. This encodes CASRSGRGMVEQYF.

The rearrangement links TRBV4-3 to TRBJ1-2, with a weak D call TRBD1 (6 bases). V was shortened by 3 bases and J by 4 bases, with 12 bases between the two germline ends. This CDR3 region has 14 residues. The germline V gene has CDR1 LGHNA and CDR2 YSLEER. The DNA for the CDR3 is TGCGCCAGCAGCCATGCAGGGGACGGCTATGGCTACACCTTC. Its translation is CASSHAGDGYGYTF.